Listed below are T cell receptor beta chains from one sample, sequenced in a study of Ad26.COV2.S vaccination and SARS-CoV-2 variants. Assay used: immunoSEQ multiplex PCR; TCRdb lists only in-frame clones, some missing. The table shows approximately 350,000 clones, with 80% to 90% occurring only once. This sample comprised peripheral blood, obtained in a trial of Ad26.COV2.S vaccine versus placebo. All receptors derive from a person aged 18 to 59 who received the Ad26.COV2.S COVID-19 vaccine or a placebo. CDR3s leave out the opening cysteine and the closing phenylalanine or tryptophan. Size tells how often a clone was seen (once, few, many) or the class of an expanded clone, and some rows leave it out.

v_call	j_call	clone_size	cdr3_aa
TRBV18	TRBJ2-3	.	ASSPPGGASTDTQY
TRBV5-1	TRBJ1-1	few	ASSLVLSGKDTEAF
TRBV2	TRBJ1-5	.	ASSEIGVTQPQH
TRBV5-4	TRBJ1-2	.	ASSLDSRTGGYGYT
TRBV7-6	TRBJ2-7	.	ASSLGGGYSYEQY
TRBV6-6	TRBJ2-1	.	ASSPLAGVSYNEQF
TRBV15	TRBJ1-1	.	ATSRDKGMNTEAF
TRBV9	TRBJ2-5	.	ASSVDWTGAAETQY
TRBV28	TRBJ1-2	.	ASNWGGPYGYT
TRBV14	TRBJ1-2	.	ASSPMGQIYGYT
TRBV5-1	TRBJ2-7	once	ASSLGTHEQY
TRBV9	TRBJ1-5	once	ASSVAGQGNQPQH
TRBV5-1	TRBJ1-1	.	ASATDPGPTEAF
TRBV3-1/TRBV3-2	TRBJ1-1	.	ASTFKSRARAEAF
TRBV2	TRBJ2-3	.	ASKPGSDTQY
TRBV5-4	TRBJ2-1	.	ASSPRSPGQGYNEQF
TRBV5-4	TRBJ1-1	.	ASSPGPSQQWQERNTEAF
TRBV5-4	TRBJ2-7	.	ASSSRGQGVYEQY
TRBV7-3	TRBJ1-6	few	ASSLMGGNSPLH
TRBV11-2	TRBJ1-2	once	ASSLGPGIPGGYT
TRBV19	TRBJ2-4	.	ASSTQPLAKNIQY
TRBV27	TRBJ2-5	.	ASSQARTEGVETQY
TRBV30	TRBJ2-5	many	AWSVGGGRETQY
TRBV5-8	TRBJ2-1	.	ASSPGIYNEQF
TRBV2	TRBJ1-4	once	ASSVSGDLGEKLF
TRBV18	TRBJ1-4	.	ASSQTLQDNEKLF
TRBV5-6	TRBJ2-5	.	ASSLTQRGGETQY
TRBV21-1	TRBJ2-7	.	ASSLRTGNYEQY
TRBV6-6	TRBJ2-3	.	ASSYYDPSSTDTQY
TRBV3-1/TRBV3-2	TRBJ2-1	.	ASSQRRGTGPYNEQF
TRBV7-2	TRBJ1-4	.	ASSPLDRGGRKLF
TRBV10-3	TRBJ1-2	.	AISTGYPRGYT
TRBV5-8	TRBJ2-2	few	ASSLVGLATGELF
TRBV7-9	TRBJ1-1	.	ASSLGGHMNTEAF
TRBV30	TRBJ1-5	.	AWSRTTNQPQH
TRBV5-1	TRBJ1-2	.	ASSLDGLVGYT
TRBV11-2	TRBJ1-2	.	ASSLESGRYT
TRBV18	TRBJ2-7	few	ASSPQGSHYEQY
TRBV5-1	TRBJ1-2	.	ASSDPDRTNYGYT
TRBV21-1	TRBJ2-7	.	AGRGGDGDYEQY
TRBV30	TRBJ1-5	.	AWSVEVYQPQH
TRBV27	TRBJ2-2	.	ASSFRTGGPGELF
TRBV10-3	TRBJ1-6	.	AISEGRENNSPLH
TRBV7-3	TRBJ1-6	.	ASSLWGRSPLH
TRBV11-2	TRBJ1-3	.	ASSFGQPSGNTIY
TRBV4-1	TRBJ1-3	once	ASSQDPTGSGNTIY
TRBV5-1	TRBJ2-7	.	ASSLGNSGPSYEQY
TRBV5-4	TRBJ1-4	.	ASSSDGSNEKLF
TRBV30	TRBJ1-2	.	AWSVEH
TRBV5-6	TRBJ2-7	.	ASSHTDSYEQY
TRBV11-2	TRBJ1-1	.	ASSLNRASGTEAF
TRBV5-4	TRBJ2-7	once	ASSSRLHEQY